Reported below is one T cell receptor beta chain. TCRdb keeps only in-frame clones here, not all; method: immunoSEQ multiplex PCR. There are more than 300,000 clones in the sample; approximately 91% occur only once, and 0.7% to 0.95% lies in the top ten. These data originate in a study of blood T cell repertoires in COVID-19. In the study overall: There were acute and convalescent COVID-19 samples, and they came from the United States, Italy and Spain. PBMCs, B-cell-depleted T cells, or T cells were the source of the cDNA or gDNA that made up the material.

The participants were between about 18 and 90 years old and came from about two dozen US areas. Within 2 weeks before study entry, exposed participants met a COVID-19 case. Sequences were obtained from PBMCs or T cells enriched from blood (not recorded which). The receptor comes from a woman in her 40s who had been exposed to COVID-19.

In DNA form, the CDR3 reads TGTGCCACCAGCAGGTGGGGGGGAACTGAAGCTTTCTTT. Translation: CATSRWGGTEAFF. This chain uses TRBV15 with TRBJ1-1; tentative D call: TRBD1 (5 bases). Looked up from germline, CDR1 is LNHNV and CDR2 is YYDKDF (reference sequence). This CDR3 is 13 amino acids long. Deletions cut 3 bases from V and 5 bases from J, with 10 bases between.